This T cell receptor (beta chain) was identified during a study of cytomegalovirus exposure and HLA in healthy donors. Background on the study: Of the donors genotyped, several hundred in all, about 80% fell in the Caucasian-associated ancestry cluster. Regarding the study as a whole: The investigators catalogued 150 to 200 TCR beta chains as cytomegalovirus-associated. Certain indistinguishable V segments, among them TRBV6-2 and TRBV6-3, were excluded. Across donors, sequencing depth was assumed by presence/absence analyses to be roughly uniform.

Notes on this clone: As yet, its antigen is unknown.

PCR amplification relied on 60 Vbeta primers (plus 13 Jbeta primers). This table comes from immunoSEQ multiplex PCR, and its TCRdb copy is limited to in-frame clones, with some not included. This table holds approximately 190,000 clones, over 65% found once. This CDR3 has 15 residues. The source material was PBMCs. The chain joins TRBV21-1 to TRBJ1-4. TRBV21-1 is a known pseudogene. This sequence was found in a man aged 35-49 years in good health and CMV-seropositive. Written as DNA, the CDR3 is TGTGCCAGCAGGGAGGGAAGGGAGTGGCGCGAAAAACTGTTTTTT. It translates to CASREGREWREKLFF.